Listed below are T cell receptor beta chains from one sample, sequenced in a study of blood T cell repertoires in COVID-19. Using immunoSEQ multiplex PCR, the repertoire was profiled, and TCRdb retains in-frame clones only, with some absent. The sample lists 230,000 or so clones, over 70% occurring once. Sequencing input: peripheral blood. The receptors come from a man aged 35 to 55 with active or convalescent COVID-19. CDR3s leave out the opening cysteine and the closing phenylalanine or tryptophan. Fields, in order: CDR3 protein, J gene, V gene.

cdr3_aa: ASSPSQWRDYGYT
j_call: TRBJ1-2
v_call: TRBV19

cdr3_aa: ASSLVGRGSGEQY
j_call: TRBJ2-7
v_call: TRBV7-6

cdr3_aa: ASGTGMGSNYGYT
j_call: TRBJ1-2
v_call: TRBV5-1

cdr3_aa: ASSFGGDYGYT
j_call: TRBJ1-2
v_call: TRBV7-9

cdr3_aa: ASSYGTVTEAF
j_call: TRBJ1-1
v_call: TRBV12-3/TRBV12-4

cdr3_aa: ASSQYPSTEAF
j_call: TRBJ1-1
v_call: TRBV7-8

cdr3_aa: AWRIMNTEAF
j_call: TRBJ1-1
v_call: TRBV30

cdr3_aa: ASSFHRTGQETQY
j_call: TRBJ2-5
v_call: TRBV27

cdr3_aa: ASSEPGRSGRAYEQY
j_call: TRBJ2-7
v_call: TRBV10-2

cdr3_aa: ASKKFTGIIGEQY
j_call: TRBJ2-7
v_call: TRBV7-9

cdr3_aa: ASSPGVWEGFNTEAF
j_call: TRBJ1-1
v_call: TRBV5-5

cdr3_aa: ASSQNWGQDEQY
j_call: TRBJ2-7
v_call: TRBV14

cdr3_aa: ASSQGQGYNEQF
j_call: TRBJ2-1
v_call: TRBV6-5

cdr3_aa: ASRVDRGWVDTQY
j_call: TRBJ2-3
v_call: TRBV5-5

cdr3_aa: ASSLRGTGLQPQH
j_call: TRBJ1-5
v_call: TRBV6-6

cdr3_aa: ASSVATGFTGELF
j_call: TRBJ2-2
v_call: TRBV9

cdr3_aa: ASSLVTSWSDNEQF
j_call: TRBJ2-1
v_call: TRBV5-1